Presented here are 8 T cell receptor beta chains from one specimen sequenced in a study of blood T cells in healthy people across ages. Then a second PCR, running roughly 7 to 11 cycles, was carried out with a sample-barcoded 5' primer and a J-beta primer mix. From the 5' RACE reads, TCRdb called clonotypes with MiXCR, one entry per CDR3 protein. The table shows 580,000 or so distinct CDR3 sequences, with 45% to 55% occurring only once. Material: blood. Receptors originate from a man older than 75 in good health.

This chain uses TRBV10-3 with TRBJ2-3; TRBD2 aligns across 9 bases. The CDR3 contains 15 residues. V shed 6 bases, J shed 1 base, and the junction held 5 bases outside the gene matches. Germline CDR1 and CDR2: ENHRY and SYGVKD. CDR3 region: CAIRDSGRRTDTQYF. The CDR3 DNA sequence: TGTGCCATCAGGGATAGCGGGAGACGCACAGATACGCAGTATTTT.

This clonotype was counted ten times or more. The chain employs TRBV7-9 and TRBJ2-1; weak D call: TRBD2 (5 bases). CDR1 is SEHNR, CDR2 FQNEAQ, per germline (reference sequence). This CDR3 has 15 residues. Trimming left V 1 base short and J 0 bases short, with 7 bases between. Here the CDR3 DNA reads TGTGCCAGCAGCTTAGTGGCGGGCTCCTACAATGAGCAGTTCTTC. Translated: CASSLVAGSYNEQFF.

V usage is TRBV20-1 and J usage is TRBJ2-1; either TRBD1 or TRBD2 may supply D (5 bases each). Trimming pared 4 bases from V and 0 bases from J, leaving 13 bases between. Germline V gene sequence: CDR1 DFQATT, CDR2 SNEGSKA (reference sequence). The CDR3 is 15 amino acids. CDR3 DNA: TGCAGTGCTACTCCGGGGCAGGCCTCCTACAATGAGCAGTTCTTC. Its protein is CSATPGQASYNEQFF.

Details on this clonotype: An end of the junction differs from the germline gene, which may be a read error. The V and J genes are TRBV7-2 and TRBJ1-2; 9 nucleotides match TRBD1. From germline, CDR1 is SGHTA and CDR2 FQGNSA. The CDR3 totals 17 residues. CDR3 protein: CASSLMGTGSRGYGYIF. CDR3 coding DNA: TGTGCCAGCAGCTTAATGGGGACAGGGTCCAGGGGGTATGGCTACATCTTC.

The genes are TRBV20-1 and TRBJ1-3; possible D gene TRBD1, 5 bases. Trimming took off 4 bases at V and 0 bases at J, with 13 bases between the two ends. The V gene's germline CDR1 is DFQATT and CDR2 SNEGSKA (reference sequence). This CDR3 has 15 amino acids. CDR3 in DNA: TGCAGTGCTACCCCCAGGGTTGGCTCTGGAAACACCATATATTTT. Amino acids: CSATPRVGSGNTIYF.

The V call is TRBV12-3 or TRBV12-4, the J call TRBJ2-3; 7 nucleotides agree with TRBD2. The V and J ends lost 6 bases and 5 bases, in that order; junction bases with no gene match: 8. CDR3 length: 14 residues. The CDR3 coding sequence is TGTGCCAGCAGGTGGGGAGGGGTGGAAGATACGCAGTATTTT. This translates into CASRWGGVEDTQYF.

The rearrangement joins TRBV20-1 to TRBJ2-5; the D gene is possibly TRBD1 (6 bases). V dropped 3 bases and J dropped 3 bases, with 8 bases sitting between them. Germline V gene sequence: CDR1 DFQATT, CDR2 SNEGSKA (reference sequence). The CDR3 is made up of 12 amino acids. The CDR3 DNA follows: TGCAGTGCTAGGGGGGCGAAAGAGACCCAGTACTTC. Translation: CSARGAKETQYF.

This clonotype has a handful of counts. V gene TRBV29-1 combines with J gene TRBJ2-1, with D possibly matching TRBD2 (6 bases). This CDR3 has 12 residues. CDR1 is SQVTM, CDR2 ANQGSEA, per germline. V lost 7 bases and J 5 bases, leaving 12 bases between the germline ends. CDR3 protein: CSAGTQNNEQFF. The CDR3 nucleotides read TGCAGCGCCGGGACTCAGAACAATGAGCAGTTCTTC.